This TCR beta chain appears in the sequencing data of a study of T cells in localized non-small cell lung cancer. TCRdb's copy holds only in-frame clones and misses some; the assay was immunoSEQ multiplex PCR. The repertoire includes approximately 45,000 clones, 81% of them detected once, and roughly a sixth sits in the top ten. V was cut by 1 base and J by 15 bases, with 19 bases left in between. Germline V CDR1 and CDR2: MGHDK, SYGVNS. The CDR3 consists of 14 residues. This sequence joins TRBV25-1 and TRBJ2-1, with no clear D. This clonotype was obtained from a man between 40 and 70 years old with stage III lung adenocarcinoma. Specimen: peripheral blood mononuclear cells, collected before any cancer treatment. CDR3 nucleotide sequence: TGTGCCAGCAGTGAATCAACCGCCCCCGACGGCGCGTTCTTC. This sequence encodes CASSESTAPDGAFF.